The entry below gives a single T cell receptor (beta chain) sequence along with its context. Its antigen is unknown. The data were obtained in a study of shared clonotypes between healthy human individuals. The CDR3 spans 15 residues. V shed 5 bases and J shed 7 bases, with 18 bases lying between them. Germline V gives CDR1 SGHTA, CDR2 FQGNSA. Whole-study findings and limits: Clonotype sharing among donors was thought likely to change with sequencing depth.

Generated by immunoSEQ multiplex PCR, the TCRdb table keeps only in-frame clones and is missing some. Among 470,000 or so clones listed, about 84% were seen once. This TCR derives from a woman in her 40s in good health. Some clones in this sample may be carry-over from other donors' samples. Sequencing was carried out using PBMCs. This chain joins TRBV7-2 and TRBJ2-1; D perhaps matches TRBD2 (6 bases). Here the CDR3 reads CASSTGTSLRNEQFF. CDR3 DNA: TGTGCCAGCAGCACCGGGACTTCTCTGCGTAATGAGCAGTTCTTC.